This T cell receptor (beta chain) comes out of a study of cytomegalovirus exposure and HLA in healthy donors. PCR primers comprised 60 Vbeta and 13 Jbeta primers. In the authors' methods: Counted up in a later analysis, unique TCR beta chains came to 60 million to 95 million, with 9.5 million to 13 million shared. Only in-frame clones appear in the TCRdb table, and some are missing; sequencing was by immunoSEQ multiplex PCR. The D gene and trimming were derived from the DNA, and the V and J assignments and clone size from that table. The sample lists roughly 100,000 clones, about 85% occurring once. Germline lookup yields CDR1 MDHEN and CDR2 SYDVKM. The CDR3 has 15 amino acids. The trim removed 8 bases at V and 8 bases at J, leaving 11 bases unmatched. General study results and limits: Trimming of TCR beta V- and J-genes showed a link, identified in a later analysis, to a missense DCLRE1C variant.

On this clone itself: Its antigen is still unknown.

The material sequenced was PBMCs. This rearrangement joins TRBV28 to TRBJ1-4, with TRBD1 matching 10 bases. The source of this sequence is a female donor in good health and CMV-seropositive. CDR3 in DNA: TGTGCCAGCGGTCCCGGGGACAGGGGAGGGGAAAAACTGTTTTTT. Protein: CASGPGDRGGEKLFF.